One and the same sample provided the 3 T cell receptor beta chains below, sequenced in a study of blood T cells in healthy people across ages. Next came a second PCR, run for about 7 to 12 cycles, which used a sample-barcoded 5' primer along with a J-beta primer mix. TCRdb passed the 5' RACE reads through MiXCR, listing each CDR3 protein once. The sample yields about 640,000 distinct CDR3 sequences, approximately 50% seen once. Source material: blood. Receptors originate from a man aged 60 to 75 in good health.

With respect to this clonotype: This clone may be a read error of a much larger clone one base away. The V and J genes are TRBV7-9 and TRBJ2-3, with D hard to call. CDR3 length: 12 amino acids. Germline-derived CDR1 and CDR2 are SEHNR and FQNEAQ (reference sequence). This CDR3 is CSSSQTVDTQYF. Here the CDR3 DNA reads TGTTCCAGCAGCCAAACCGTAGATACGCAGTATTTT.

The rearrangement links TRBV9 to TRBJ1-6; D is ambiguous. Germline V gene sequence: CDR1 SGDLS, CDR2 YYNGEE. V was clipped by 1 base and J by 0 bases, with 5 bases between them. This CDR3 has 15 amino acids. Here the CDR3 DNA reads TGTGCCAGCAGCGTAAGGAGCTCCTATAATTCACCCCTCCACTTT. Translated: CASSVRSSYNSPLHF.

A remark on this clonotype: Germline and junction disagree at one end, which may indicate a read error. The gene calls are TRBV9 and TRBJ1-2; D ambiguous. This CDR3 has 13 amino acids. CDR1 and CDR2 from the germline V gene are SGDLS and YYNGEE. CDR3 sequence reads: CACSVGSGEGYTF. CDR3 in DNA: TGTGCCTGCAGCGTAGGTTCGGGAGAAGGCTACACCTTC.